Here is one TCR beta chain with its context. Its cognate antigen is unknown. This specimen comes from a study of shared clonotypes between healthy human individuals. The CDR3 has 13 amino acids. Germline CDR1 reads MGHRA; CDR2 reads YSYEKL. The germline V and J ends were trimmed by 3 bases and 9 bases, with 11 bases remaining between them. The assay was immunoSEQ multiplex PCR, and TCRdb's table has in-frame clones only and misses some. The sample has over a million clones; roughly 96% are singletons. General study points: The sharing of approximately 4.6% of naive CD4 clonotypes was seen across a handful of donors.

This rearrangement joins TRBV4-1 to TRBJ1-4; D might be TRBD1 (6 bases). The source is a man aged 30 to 39 in good health. The sequenced material came from naive CD4+ T cells sorted from blood. Subset denoted: CD45RA+ positively selected. CDR3 residues: CASSHPTGKKLFF. CDR3 coding DNA: TGCGCCAGCAGCCATCCTACAGGGAAAAAACTGTTTTTT.